This T cell receptor beta chain was captured by sequencing in a study of CD8+CD57+ T cells in acquired aplastic anemia. Genomic DNA templated the TCR beta VDJ and CDR3 profiling. TCRdb reprocessed the reads via MiXCR and lists one record per CDR3 protein. Counted here are over 150,000 distinct CDR3 sequences, roughly 49% occurring once; the ten biggest clones make up over 9.5%. V trimming: 8 bases; J trimming: 1 base; junction bases outside the gene matches: 6. The CDR3 covers 16 residues. Germline V gene data show CDR1 as WNHNN and CDR2 as SYGVQD (reference sequence). In patients chosen for sequencing, flow cytometry had shown CD8+CD57+ cell expansion. Each patient gave a blood sample that was collected before any therapy had been received. There are a few counts of this clonotype.

J is TRBJ1-6 and V is TRBV10-1; 9 nucleotides agree with TRBD1. The sample taken for sequencing was sorted CD4+, CD8+, or CD8+CD57+ T cells (not recorded which) from PBMCs. The receptor was isolated from a human donor with aplastic anemia. This CDR3 is CASWPGTGSYNSPLHF. The CDR3 region has the DNA TGCGCCAGCTGGCCCGGGACAGGGTCCTATAATTCACCCCTCCACTTT.